A single sample is the source of the 24 T cell receptor beta chains below, sequenced in a study of blood T cell repertoires in COVID-19. The assay was immunoSEQ multiplex PCR, and TCRdb's table has in-frame clones only and misses some. The sample consists of 220,000 or so clones, approximately 81% of them appearing once. Sequences were obtained from peripheral blood. The receptors come from a woman aged 55-69 years who had recovered from COVID-19.

The rearrangement joins TRBV6-1 to TRBJ2-7; D is possibly TRBD2 (6 bases). The V and J ends lost 2 bases and 6 bases respectively, with 11 bases between them. This CDR3 region has 13 residues. Per germline, CDR1 MNHNS and CDR2 SASEGT. The CDR3 loop is CASSEILAGEQYF. In DNA, the CDR3 is TGTGCCAGCAGTGAAATACTAGCAGGCGAGCAGTACTTC.

This clone was detected only once. The rearrangement uses TRBV7-6 and TRBJ2-7; maybe TRBD1 (5 bases). Germline CDR1 is SGHVS and CDR2 is FNYEAQ. The CDR3 is made up of 16 amino acids. Trimming took 0 bases from V and 5 from J, leaving 17 bases between them. The CDR3 DNA sequence: TGTGCCAGCAGCTTAGCGGGGTTGACAGAAGTCCACGAGCAGTACTTC. It specifies CASSLAGLTEVHEQYF. The whole variable domain, filled in from reference TRBV7-6 and TRBJ2-7, reads GAGVSQSPRYKVTKRGQDVALRCDPISGHVSLYWYRQALGQGPEFLTYFNYEAQQDKSGLPNDRFSAERPEGSISTLTIQRTEQRDSAMYRCASSLAGLTEVHEQYFGPGTRLTVT.

The chain combines TRBV5-4 with TRBJ2-1, with a tentative D call TRBD2 (6 bases). CDR3 length equals 12 residues. From germline, CDR1 is SGHNT and CDR2 YYREEE (reference sequence). The germline V and J ends were trimmed by 4 bases and 9 bases, with 11 bases remaining between them. This CDR3 reads CASSPLGGEQFF. The CDR3 DNA reads as TGTGCCAGCAGCCCACTCGGGGGTGAGCAGTTCTTC. The full variable domain, in which reference TRBV5-4 and TRBJ2-1 provide the parts outside the CDR3, is ETGVTQSPTHLIKTRGQQVTLRCSSQSGHNTVSWYQQALGQGPQFIFQYYREEENGRGNFPPRFSGLQFPNYSSELNVNALELDDSALYLCASSPLGGEQFFGPGTRLTVL.

This clone appeared a few times. The genes are TRBV4-2 and TRBJ2-7; 7 positions match TRBD1. The CDR3 is 16 residues long. The junction had 9 bases not matched to a gene; V was cut back by 0 bases and J by 4 bases. CDR1 is LGHNA, CDR2 YNFKEQ, per germline. CDR3 sequence: CASSQDRGGDRYEQYF. Written as DNA, the CDR3 is TGTGCCAGCAGCCAAGATAGAGGGGGCGATAGGTACGAGCAGTACTTC.

This clone has only one observation. The rearrangement uses TRBV5-1 and TRBJ2-7; D is perhaps TRBD2 (5 bases). The germline CDR1 and CDR2 sequences are SGHRS and YFSETQ. Trimming stripped 4 bases from V and 3 bases from J, with 14 bases between. There are 14 residues in the CDR3. DNA for the CDR3: TGCGCCAGCAGCCCGGGCGGGTTAGACTACGAGCAGTACTTC. Translation gives CASSPGGLDYEQYF.

This clone was seen just once. The chain combines TRBV19 with TRBJ2-7, with a tentative D call TRBD2 (6 bases). The germline V gene has CDR1 LNHDA and CDR2 SQIVND (reference sequence). Trimming removed 6 bases from V and 5 bases from J, with 14 bases in between. This CDR3 comprises 13 residues. This chain's CDR3 is CASRPGGEDEQYF. The CDR3, as DNA: TGTGCCAGTAGACCTGGAGGGGAGGACGAGCAGTACTTC.

The genes are TRBV20-1 and TRBJ2-5; D possibly corresponds to TRBD2 (5 bases). The V gene's germline CDR1 is DFQATT and CDR2 SNEGSKA (reference sequence). The CDR3 extends over 15 amino acids. Trimming removed 3 bases from V and 4 bases from J, with 18 bases in between. The CDR3 DNA is TGCAGTGCTAGTGTGCCCACGCCCGAGGGAGAGACCCAGTACTTC. Its protein product is CSASVPTPEGETQYF.

The J gene is TRBJ2-2, the V gene TRBV19, with 9 bases aligning to TRBD1. This CDR3 spans 17 amino acids. V was clipped by 6 bases and J by 7 bases; unmatched bases: 15. Germline V lookup: CDR1 LNHDA, CDR2 SQIVND (reference sequence). Written as DNA, the CDR3 is TGTGCCAGTAGCAAATTCTCCGGGACAGGGTCGTTCGGGGAGCTGTTTTTT. Residues: CASSKFSGTGSFGELFF. Supplemented by reference TRBV19 and TRBJ2-2, the full variable domain reads DGGITQSPKYLFRKEGQNVTLSCEQNLNHDAMYWYRQDPGQGLRLIYYSQIVNDFQKGDIAEGYSVSREKKESFPLTVTSAQKNPTAFYLCASSKFSGTGSFGELFFGEGSRLTVL.

This chain joins TRBV14 and TRBJ1-6; TRBD1 aligns across 8 bases. This CDR3 has 15 amino acids. Losses at the gene ends were 3 bases for V and 13 bases for J; bases not matched to a gene: 11. Germline lookup yields CDR1 SGHDN and CDR2 FVKESK. CDR3 coding DNA: TGTGCCAGCAGCCATAGCCGGACAGGGCTCTCGCCCCTCCACTTT. The encoded protein is CASSHSRTGLSPLHF.

The CDR3: CASRRTANYGYTF. The CDR3 coding sequence is TGTGCCAGCAGGCGAACCGCTAACTATGGCTACACCTTC. The chain has TRBV6-5 and TRBJ1-2; no definite D call. V gave up 6 bases and J gave up 0 bases, with 8 bases separating them. This CDR3 contains 13 residues. Germline CDR1 and CDR2: MNHEY and SVGAGI.

The J gene is TRBJ2-5, the V gene TRBV7-3, with a weak D call TRBD2 (5 bases). Trimming took 1 base from V and 5 from J, leaving 11 bases between them. Germline assignment: CDR1 SGHTA and CDR2 FQGTGA. The CDR3 is made up of 14 amino acids. The CDR3 protein is CASSLIPGGETQYF. CDR3 sequence (DNA): TGTGCCAGCAGCTTAATTCCCGGAGGTGAGACCCAGTACTTC.

This clone was counted once. The chain joins TRBV10-3 to TRBJ2-1; the D gene is possibly TRBD1 (6 bases). The V end lost 3 bases, the J end lost 4 bases, and 10 bases lay between the germline ends. Germline V gene data show CDR1 as ENHRY and CDR2 as SYGVKD. CDR3 length: 14 residues. CDR3 DNA: TGTGCCATCAGTGATCGACAGGAGTACAATGAGCAGTTCTTC. Amino acids: CAISDRQEYNEQFF.

The V call is TRBV9, the J call TRBJ2-7, with TRBD2 as a possible D gene (5 bases). Trimming removed 1 base from V and 0 bases from J, with 8 bases in between. CDR1 SGDLS and CDR2 YYNGEE come from the germline V gene. This CDR3 comprises 14 residues. The CDR3 coding sequence is TGTGCCAGCAGCGTAATCGGGAACTCCTACGAGCAGTACTTC. This translates into CASSVIGNSYEQYF. Drawing the rest from reference TRBV9 and TRBJ2-7, the complete variable domain is DSGVTQTPKHLITATGQRVTLRCSPRSGDLSVYWYQQSLDQGLQFLIQYYNGEERAKGNILERFSAQQFPDLHSELNLSSLELGDSALYFCASSVIGNSYEQYFGPGTRLTVT.

A single count supports this clone. The V and J genes are TRBV29-1 and TRBJ1-1, with a possible D match to TRBD1 (5 bases). The CDR3 length is 13 residues. CDR1 SQVTM and CDR2 ANQGSEA come from the germline V gene. V gave up 6 bases and J gave up 5 bases, with 16 bases separating them. The CDR3 DNA reads as TGCAGCGTACAGGAACCCCTAGGGACTGAAGCTTTCTTT. It yields the protein CSVQEPLGTEAFF.

The chain couples TRBV14 to TRBJ2-1; maybe TRBD2 (6 bases). Trimming shortened V by 5 bases and J by 3 bases, and 14 bases separated the two germline ends. The CDR3 totals 15 residues. Germline V lookup: CDR1 SGHDN, CDR2 FVKESK. The CDR3 coding sequence is TGTGCCAGCAGCTCCTTGGGGACTTTCTACAATGAGCAGTTCTTC. It translates to CASSSLGTFYNEQFF.

The gene calls are TRBV27 and TRBJ2-2; 14 bases fit TRBD2. The germline V gene has CDR1 MNHEY and CDR2 SMNVEV (reference sequence). The ends lost 1 base at V and 4 bases at J; junction bases unmatched: 5. The CDR3 contains 18 residues. CDR3 residues: CASSLFGLAGGSTGELFF. CDR3 nucleotides: TGTGCCAGCAGTTTATTTGGACTAGCGGGGGGCTCCACCGGGGAGCTGTTTTTT.

The chain uses TRBV2 and TRBJ2-5; possible D gene TRBD2, 5 bases. Trimming removed 3 bases from V and 5 bases from J, with 16 bases in between. The CDR3 sequence is 15 residues long. The germline V gene has CDR1 SNHLY and CDR2 FYNNEI. This CDR3 is CASSDSGGGRETQYF. CDR3 coding DNA: TGTGCCAGCAGTGATTCTGGCGGCGGGCGGGAGACCCAGTACTTC.

This rearrangement joins TRBV19 to TRBJ2-7, with D perhaps matching TRBD2 (5 bases). Trimming stripped 7 bases from V and 2 bases from J, with 15 bases between. Per germline, CDR1 LNHDA and CDR2 SQIVND (reference sequence). The CDR3 spans 14 residues. The CDR3 bases are TGTGCCAGTATGCGGGCCTACGGGACCTACGAGCAGTACTTC. It specifies CASMRAYGTYEQYF.

The chain couples TRBV7-2 to TRBJ2-5; maybe TRBD2 (7 bases). Germline V gene lookup returns CDR1 SGHTA and CDR2 FQGNSA. This CDR3 is 14 amino acids long. V was trimmed by 2 bases and J by 4 bases, leaving 11 bases between them. The CDR3 region is CASSLRGGRETQYF. CDR3 DNA sequence: TGTGCCAGCAGCTTAAGGGGGGGCCGAGAGACCCAGTACTTC.

The chain couples TRBV5-1 to TRBJ2-2, with a possible D match to TRBD2 (5 bases). The CDR3 is 15 amino acids. The germline V gene encodes CDR1 SGHRS and CDR2 YFSETQ. The V gene lost 2 bases and the J gene lost 1 base, with 9 bases spanning the gap. The CDR3 sequence: CASSFSGMNTGELFF. The CDR3, as DNA: TGCGCCAGCAGCTTCTCGGGGATGAACACCGGGGAGCTGTTTTTT.

The CDR3 sequence is CASIEEGGGSDTEAFF. The CDR3 DNA sequence: TGTGCCAGTATTGAAGAGGGGGGGGGTTCGGACACTGAAGCTTTCTTT. The V gene is TRBV19, the J gene TRBJ1-1; D might be TRBD1 (6 bases). With 7 bases removed from V and 3 bases from J, the gap between germline ends came to 21 bases. Looked up from germline, CDR1 is LNHDA and CDR2 is SQIVND (reference sequence). The CDR3 is 16 amino acids.

This clone was observed once. The chain has TRBV5-1 and TRBJ2-4, with 8 bases identical to TRBD1. CDR3 size: 15 residues. The V gene end was trimmed by 4 bases and the J gene end by 7 bases; junction bases not matched to a gene: 10. From germline, CDR1 is SGHRS and CDR2 YFSETQ. In DNA, the CDR3 is TGCGCCAGCAGCAGTACAGGGACAGGTCTGAACATTCAGTACTTC. The encoded protein is CASSSTGTGLNIQYF.

This clone showed up just once. This chain uses TRBV25-1 with TRBJ1-2; 7 nucleotides agree with TRBD1. CDR1 and CDR2 from the germline V gene are MGHDK and SYGVNS. V dropped 3 bases and J dropped 5; count of bases not matched to a gene: 6. CDR3 length: 14 amino acids. Here the CDR3 reads CASSDTGQVYGYTF. Written as DNA, the CDR3 is TGTGCCAGCAGTGACACAGGACAGGTATATGGCTACACCTTC.

This clone was counted a single time. The chain couples TRBV11-2 to TRBJ2-1, with D possibly being TRBD1 (5 bases). The CDR3 is 16 residues long. V lost 5 bases and J 9 bases, leaving 23 bases between the germline ends. Looked up from germline, CDR1 is SGHAT and CDR2 is FQNNGV. The CDR3 here is CASSPIGPKGPSEQFF. In DNA form, the CDR3 reads TGTGCCAGCAGCCCGATCGGTCCGAAGGGGCCAAGTGAGCAGTTCTTC.